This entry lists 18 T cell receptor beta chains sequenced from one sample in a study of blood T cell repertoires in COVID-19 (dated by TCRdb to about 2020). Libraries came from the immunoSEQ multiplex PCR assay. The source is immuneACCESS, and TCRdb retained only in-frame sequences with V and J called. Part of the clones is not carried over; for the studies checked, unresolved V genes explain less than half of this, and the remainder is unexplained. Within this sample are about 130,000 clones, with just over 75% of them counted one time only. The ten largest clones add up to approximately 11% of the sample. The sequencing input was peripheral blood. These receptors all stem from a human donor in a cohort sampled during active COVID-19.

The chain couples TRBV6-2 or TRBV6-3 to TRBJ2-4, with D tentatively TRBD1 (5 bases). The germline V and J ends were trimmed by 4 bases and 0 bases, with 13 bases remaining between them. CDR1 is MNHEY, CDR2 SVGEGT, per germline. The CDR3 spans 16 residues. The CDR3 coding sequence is TGTGCCAGCAGTTCGGATAGTCAGGGAGCCAAAAACATTCAGTACTTC. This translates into CASSSDSQGAKNIQYF.

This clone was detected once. CDR3 DNA: TGTGCCAGCAACCAAGGAGGGGTTGAGCATTTT. It specifies CASNQGGVEHF. The J gene is TRBJ1-5, the V gene TRBV28; the D gene is possibly TRBD1 (5 bases). The CDR3 consists of 11 residues. The germline V gene encodes CDR1 MDHEN and CDR2 SYDVKM. The germline V and J ends were trimmed by 7 bases and 14 bases, with 15 bases remaining between them.

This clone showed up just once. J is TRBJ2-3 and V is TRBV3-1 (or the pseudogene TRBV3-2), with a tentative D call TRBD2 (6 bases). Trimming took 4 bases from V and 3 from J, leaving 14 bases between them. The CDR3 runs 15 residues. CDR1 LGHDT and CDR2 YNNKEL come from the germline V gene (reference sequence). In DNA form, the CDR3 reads TGTGCCAGCAGCCTCCTAGCGCGGTTGACAGATACGCAGTATTTT. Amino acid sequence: CASSLLARLTDTQYF.

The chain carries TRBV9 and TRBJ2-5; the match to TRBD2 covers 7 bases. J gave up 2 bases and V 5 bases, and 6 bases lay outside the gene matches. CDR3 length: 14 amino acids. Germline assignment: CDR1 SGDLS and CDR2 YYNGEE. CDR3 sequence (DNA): TGTGCCAGCAGTCGGGCGGGGGATCAAGAGACCCAGTACTTC. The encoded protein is CASSRAGDQETQYF.

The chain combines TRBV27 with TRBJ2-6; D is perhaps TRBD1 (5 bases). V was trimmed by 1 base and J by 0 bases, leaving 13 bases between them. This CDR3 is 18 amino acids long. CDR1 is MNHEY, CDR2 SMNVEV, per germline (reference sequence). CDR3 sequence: CASSLLGHGFSGANVLTF. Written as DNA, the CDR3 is TGTGCCAGCAGTTTATTAGGACACGGATTCTCTGGGGCCAACGTCCTGACTTTC.

The CDR3 region has the DNA TGTGCCAGCAGCTCAGGGGCAGGAAACACCATATATTTT. It is translated as CASSSGAGNTIYF. J is TRBJ1-3 and V is TRBV13; TRBD1 is a possible D gene (6 bases). CDR1 is PRHDT and CDR2 is FYEKMQ in the germline V gene (reference sequence). This CDR3 contains 13 residues. Trimming removed 4 bases from V and 4 bases from J, with 8 bases in between. Complete variable domain (other parts from reference TRBV13 and TRBJ1-3): AAGVIQSPRHLIKEKRETATLKCYPIPRHDTVYWYQQGPGQDPQFLISFYEKMQSDKGSIPDRFSAQQFSDYHSELNMSSLELGDSALYFCASSSGAGNTIYFGEGSWLTVV.

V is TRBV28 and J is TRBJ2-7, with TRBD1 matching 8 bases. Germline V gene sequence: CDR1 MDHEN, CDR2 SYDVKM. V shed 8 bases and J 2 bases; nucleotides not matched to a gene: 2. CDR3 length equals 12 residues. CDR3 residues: CASGTGTYEQYF. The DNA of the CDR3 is TGTGCCAGCGGGACAGGTACCTACGAGCAGTACTTC.

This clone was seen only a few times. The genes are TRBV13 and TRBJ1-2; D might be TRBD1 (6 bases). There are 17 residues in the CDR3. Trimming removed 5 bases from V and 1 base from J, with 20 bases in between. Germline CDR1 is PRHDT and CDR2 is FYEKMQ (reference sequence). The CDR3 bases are TGTGCCAGCAGCCCTAGGGGGACCGCAGGCGATAACTATGGCTACACCTTC. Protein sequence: CASSPRGTAGDNYGYTF.

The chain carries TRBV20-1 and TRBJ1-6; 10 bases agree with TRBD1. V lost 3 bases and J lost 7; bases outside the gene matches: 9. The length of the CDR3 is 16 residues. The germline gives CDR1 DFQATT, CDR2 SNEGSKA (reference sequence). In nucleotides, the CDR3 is TGCAGTGCTAGTAGATCGGGACAGGGGCTGAATTCACCCCTCCACTTT. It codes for CSASRSGQGLNSPLHF.

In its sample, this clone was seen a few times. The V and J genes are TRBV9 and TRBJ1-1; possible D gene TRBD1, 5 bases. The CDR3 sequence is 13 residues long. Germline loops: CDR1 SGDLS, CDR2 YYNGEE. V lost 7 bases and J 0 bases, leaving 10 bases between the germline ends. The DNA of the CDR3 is TGTGCCAGCGGCCAGGGCATGAACACTGAAGCTTTCTTT. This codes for CASGQGMNTEAFF.

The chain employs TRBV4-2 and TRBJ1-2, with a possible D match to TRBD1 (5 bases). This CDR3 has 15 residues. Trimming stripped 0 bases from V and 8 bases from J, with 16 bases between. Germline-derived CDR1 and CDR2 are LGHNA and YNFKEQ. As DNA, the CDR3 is TGTGCCAGCAGCCAAGATCGGCGGACACCCCAAGGCTACACCTTC. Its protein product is CASSQDRRTPQGYTF.

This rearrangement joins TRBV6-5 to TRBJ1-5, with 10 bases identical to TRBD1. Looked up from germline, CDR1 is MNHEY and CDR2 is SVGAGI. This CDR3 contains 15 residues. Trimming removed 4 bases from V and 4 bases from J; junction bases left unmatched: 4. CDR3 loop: CASSWDRGENQPQHF. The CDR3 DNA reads TGTGCCAGCAGTTGGGACAGGGGAGAGAATCAGCCCCAGCATTTT.

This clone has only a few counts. This CDR3 is CASSERGNSNQPQHF. CDR3 nucleotides: TGTGCCAGCAGTGAAAGGGGAAATAGCAATCAGCCCCAGCATTTT. The rearrangement uses TRBV2 and TRBJ1-5; D is possibly TRBD1 (5 bases). Trimming removed 2 bases from V and 0 bases from J, with 8 bases in between. Germline loops: CDR1 SNHLY, CDR2 FYNNEI. The CDR3 has 15 residues.

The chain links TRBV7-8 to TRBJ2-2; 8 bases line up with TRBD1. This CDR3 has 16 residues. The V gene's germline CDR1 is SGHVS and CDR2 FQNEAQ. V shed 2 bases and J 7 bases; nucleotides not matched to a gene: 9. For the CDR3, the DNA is TGTGCCAGCAGCTTAATCCAGGGGGCCTTGAACGGGGAGCTGTTTTTT. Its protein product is CASSLIQGALNGELFF.

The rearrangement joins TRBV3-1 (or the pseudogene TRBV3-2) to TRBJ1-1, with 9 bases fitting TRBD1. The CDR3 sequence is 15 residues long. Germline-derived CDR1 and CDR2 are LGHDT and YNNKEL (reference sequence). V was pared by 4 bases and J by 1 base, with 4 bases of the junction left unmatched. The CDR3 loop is CASSRRTGANTEAFF. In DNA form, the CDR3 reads TGTGCCAGCAGCCGGAGGACAGGGGCGAACACTGAAGCTTTCTTT.

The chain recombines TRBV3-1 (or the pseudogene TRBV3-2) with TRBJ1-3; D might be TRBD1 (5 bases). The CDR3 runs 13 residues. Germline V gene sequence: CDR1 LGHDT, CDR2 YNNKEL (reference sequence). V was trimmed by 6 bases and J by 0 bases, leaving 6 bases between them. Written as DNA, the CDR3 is TGTGCCAGCAGAGGGGACTCTGGAAACACCATATATTTT. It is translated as CASRGDSGNTIYF.

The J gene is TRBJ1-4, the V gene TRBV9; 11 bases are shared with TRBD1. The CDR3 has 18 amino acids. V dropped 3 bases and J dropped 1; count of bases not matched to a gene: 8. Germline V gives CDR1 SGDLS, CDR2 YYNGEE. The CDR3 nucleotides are TGTGCCAGCAGCGCCCGTCCCGGGACAGGGGGAACTAATGAAAAACTGTTTTTT. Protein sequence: CASSARPGTGGTNEKLFF.

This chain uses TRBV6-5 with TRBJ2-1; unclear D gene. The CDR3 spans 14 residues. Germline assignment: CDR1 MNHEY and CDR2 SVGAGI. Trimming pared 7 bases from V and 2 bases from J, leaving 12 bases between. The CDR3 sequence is CASTKRQTYNEQFF. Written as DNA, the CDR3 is TGTGCCAGCACTAAGAGGCAAACCTACAATGAGCAGTTCTTC.